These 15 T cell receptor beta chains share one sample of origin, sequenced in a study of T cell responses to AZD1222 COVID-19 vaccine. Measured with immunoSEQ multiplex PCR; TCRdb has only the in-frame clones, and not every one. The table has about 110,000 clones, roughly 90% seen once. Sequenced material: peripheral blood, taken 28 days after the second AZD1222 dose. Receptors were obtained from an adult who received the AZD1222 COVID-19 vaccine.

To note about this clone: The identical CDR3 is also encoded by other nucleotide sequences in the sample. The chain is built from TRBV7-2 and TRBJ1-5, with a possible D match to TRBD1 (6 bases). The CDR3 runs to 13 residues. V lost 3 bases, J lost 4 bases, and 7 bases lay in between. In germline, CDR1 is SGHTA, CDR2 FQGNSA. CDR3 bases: TGTGCCAGCAGCTTGAGGGGGAATCAGCCCCAGCATTTT. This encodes CASSLRGNQPQHF.

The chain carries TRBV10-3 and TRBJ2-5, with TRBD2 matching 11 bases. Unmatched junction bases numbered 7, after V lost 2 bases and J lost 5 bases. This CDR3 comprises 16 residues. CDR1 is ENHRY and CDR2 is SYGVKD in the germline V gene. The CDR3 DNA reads TGTGCCATCAGTGAGGCTAGCGGGGGGAAGCGGGAGACCCAGTACTTC. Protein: CAISEASGGKRETQYF.

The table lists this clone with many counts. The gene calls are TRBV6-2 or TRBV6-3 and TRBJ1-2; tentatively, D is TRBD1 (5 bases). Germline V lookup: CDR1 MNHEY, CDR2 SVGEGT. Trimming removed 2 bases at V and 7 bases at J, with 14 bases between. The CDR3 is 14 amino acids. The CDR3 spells CASSYNAGSRGYTF. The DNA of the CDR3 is TGTGCCAGCAGTTACAATGCAGGGTCGCGTGGCTACACCTTC.

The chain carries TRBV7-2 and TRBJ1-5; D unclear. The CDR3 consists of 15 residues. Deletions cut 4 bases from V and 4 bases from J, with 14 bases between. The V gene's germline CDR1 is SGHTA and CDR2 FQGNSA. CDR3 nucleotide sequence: TGTGCCAGCAGCTCCCAGCAGACATTTAATCAGCCCCAGCATTTT. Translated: CASSSQQTFNQPQHF. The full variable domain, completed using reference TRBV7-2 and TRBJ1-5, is GAGVSQSPSNKVTEKGKDVELRCDPISGHTALYWYRQSLGQGLEFLIYFQGNSAPDKSGLPSDRFSAERTGGSVSTLTIQRTQQEDSAVYLCASSSQQTFNQPQHFGDGTRLSIL.

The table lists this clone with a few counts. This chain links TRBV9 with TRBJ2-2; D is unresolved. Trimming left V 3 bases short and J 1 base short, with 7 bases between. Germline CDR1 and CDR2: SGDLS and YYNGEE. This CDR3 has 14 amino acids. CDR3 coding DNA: TGTGCCAGCAGCGCCGCAGGGAACACCGGGGAGCTGTTTTTT. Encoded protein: CASSAAGNTGELFF. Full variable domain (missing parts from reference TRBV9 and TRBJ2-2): DSGVTQTPKHLITATGQRVTLRCSPRSGDLSVYWYQQSLDQGLQFLIQYYNGEERAKGNILERFSAQQFPDLHSELNLSSLELGDSALYFCASSAAGNTGELFFGEGSRLTVL.

The CDR3 reads CASSYPQGQFGETQYF. In DNA form, the CDR3 reads TGTGCCAGCAGCTACCCCCAGGGACAGTTTGGGGAGACCCAGTACTTC. The rearrangement links TRBV7-9 to TRBJ2-5, with 7 bases matching TRBD1. Germline CDR1 reads SEHNR; CDR2 reads FQNEAQ (reference sequence). There are 16 residues in the CDR3. Trimming removed 4 bases from V and 5 bases from J; junction bases left unmatched: 13.

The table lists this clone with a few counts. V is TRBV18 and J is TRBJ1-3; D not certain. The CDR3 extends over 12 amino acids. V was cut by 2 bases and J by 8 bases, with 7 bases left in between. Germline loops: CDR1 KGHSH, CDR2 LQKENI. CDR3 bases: TGTGCCAGCTCACCAACAGATTACACCATATATTTT. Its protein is CASSPTDYTIYF.

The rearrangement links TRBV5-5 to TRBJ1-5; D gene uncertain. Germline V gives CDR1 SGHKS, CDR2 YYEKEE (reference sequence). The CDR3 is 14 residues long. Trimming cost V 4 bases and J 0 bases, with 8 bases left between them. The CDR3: CASSPIFSNQPQHF. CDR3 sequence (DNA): TGTGCCAGCAGCCCAATCTTTAGCAATCAGCCCCAGCATTTT.

CDR3 amino acids: CASSYSAGVDTIYF. DNA of the CDR3: TGTGCCAGCAGTTACAGTGCAGGGGTAGACACCATATATTTT. The gene calls are TRBV6-6 and TRBJ1-3, with D maybe TRBD1 (6 bases). The CDR3 is made up of 14 amino acids. The germline CDR1 and CDR2 sequences are MNHNY and SVGAGI (reference sequence). V was cut by 2 bases and J by 8 bases, with 13 bases left in between.

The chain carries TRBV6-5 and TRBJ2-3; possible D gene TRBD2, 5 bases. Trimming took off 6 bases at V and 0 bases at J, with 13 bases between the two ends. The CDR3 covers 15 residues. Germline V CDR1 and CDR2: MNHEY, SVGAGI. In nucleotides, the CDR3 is TGTGCCAGCAGACTGGACTCAACGAGCACAGATACGCAGTATTTT. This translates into CASRLDSTSTDTQYF.

In DNA, the CDR3 is TGTGCCAGCAGGTCACGATCGGTCCAGCATTTT. This gives the protein CASRSRSVQHF. The chain employs TRBV28 and TRBJ1-5; D is ambiguous. Germline CDR1 and CDR2: MDHEN and SYDVKM. Trimming stripped 6 bases from V and 12 bases from J, with 12 bases between. The CDR3 length is 11 residues.

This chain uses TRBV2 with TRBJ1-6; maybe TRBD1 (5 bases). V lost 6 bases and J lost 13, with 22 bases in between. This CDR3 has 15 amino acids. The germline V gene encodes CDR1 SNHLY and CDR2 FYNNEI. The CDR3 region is CASSARQLAGGPLHF. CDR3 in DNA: TGTGCCAGCAGCGCCAGACAGTTGGCCGGGGGGCCCCTCCACTTT.

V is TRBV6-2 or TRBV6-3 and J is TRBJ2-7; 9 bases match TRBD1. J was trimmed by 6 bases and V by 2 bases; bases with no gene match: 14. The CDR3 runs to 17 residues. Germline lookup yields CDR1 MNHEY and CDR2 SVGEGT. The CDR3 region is CASSYEGTGRIYGEQYF. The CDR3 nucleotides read TGTGCCAGCAGTTACGAGGGGACAGGGAGGATCTACGGCGAGCAGTACTTC.

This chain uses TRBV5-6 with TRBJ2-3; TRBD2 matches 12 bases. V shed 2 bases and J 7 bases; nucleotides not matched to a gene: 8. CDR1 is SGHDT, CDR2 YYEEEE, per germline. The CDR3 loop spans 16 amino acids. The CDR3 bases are TGTGCCAGCAGCTTCCCTAGCGGGGGGGCGTTTAATACGCAGTATTTT. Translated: CASSFPSGGAFNTQYF.

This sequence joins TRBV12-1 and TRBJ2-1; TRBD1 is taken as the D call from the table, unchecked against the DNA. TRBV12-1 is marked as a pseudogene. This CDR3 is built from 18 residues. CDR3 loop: CASSVYSGTEGPYNEQFF. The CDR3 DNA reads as TGTGCCAGCAGCGTTTACTCCGGGACAGAGGGCCCCTACAATGAGCAGTTCTTC.